This TCR beta chain was documented in a study of T cells after yellow fever vaccination (dated by TCRdb to between 2017 and 2020). About the investigation overall: The SMART-Seq v4 Ultra Low Input RNA kit was used to prepare libraries from fractions with low cell numbers. Bulk TCR alpha and beta repertoires were sequenced longitudinally to track T-cell clones before and after primary and booster YFV17D yellow fever vaccination. Two healthy male donors, one aged 18 to 30 and one aged 30 to 40 years, made up the cohort. Blood was drawn at multiple timepoints before and after primary and secondary immunization, with bulk PBMC replicates and cell subsets isolated. Results and caveats for the whole study, not just this receptor: Compared with the primary T-cell response, the secondary T-cell response was faster but weaker, reaching its peak on day 5 rather than on day 15. Most clones expanded after primary vaccination (about 95% of CD4 and approximately 90% of CD8) were re-detected after the booster, suggesting that broad memory maintenance occurred. A small share of clonotypes occurred in both CD4 and CD8 compartments, likely arising from convergent recombination. Only a couple of donors were included in the study, so the extent to which the findings can be generalized is limited. Computational filtering was needed because FACS-sorted repertoires could contain abundant contaminating clonotypes from the bulk population.

This clonotype was recorded a few times. Its binding antigen is unknown. The sample holds no much larger clone one base away, and base qualities are not on file. Synthesis of TCR cDNA relied on 5'RACE template switching, a step that introduced a universal primer site along with unique molecular identifiers. Priming of cDNA synthesis was performed from both the TCR alpha and TCR beta constant segments. Library amplification used two PCR steps, and the second PCR step added sample barcodes and sequencing adapters. Sequencing of libraries was done on Illumina HiSeq 2500 (2x100 bp) or NovaSeq (2x150 bp). Per the source publication's procedure: Demultiplexing of reads and collapsing into UMI consensus sequences were performed with MIGEC, and V(D)J alignment was carried out with MiXCR. Using edgeR on replicate PBMC samples, clonotypes were called vaccine-responding if FDR was below 0.01 and the log2 fold change was above 5 up to day 15. Bulk clonotypes were assigned CD4 or CD8 identity according to which sequenced CD4 or CD8 repertoire held them at higher abundance. The public reads were reanalyzed by TCRdb: fastp trimming at Q25, MiXCR alignment, in-frame beta chains only. Entries that share a CDR3 protein sequence are merged under the most common genes and DNA. The V and J calls, along with clone size, are taken from TCRdb and not from the paper's own processing. The sample yields around 360,000 distinct CDR3 sequences; more than 9% were counted once. Together, the top ten hold less than 20% of the sample.

The sample's treatment or condition label, decoded: live attenuated yellow fever vaccine strain. At each blood-draw timepoint, two biological replicates of bulk PBMCs were collected. A standard Ficoll-Paque protocol was used to isolate PBMCs from peripheral blood. TriZol was used to extract RNA from bulk PBMCs, CD4 and CD8 fractions, and dextramer-positive and dextramer-negative fractions. From the cysteine up to the phenylalanine, the CDR3 has a length of 13 residues. Left in the record is the CDR3 DNA by itself, 39 bases read in frame from the first base. V lost 4 bases and J lost 4 bases; the stretch between them is 11 bases long. The CDR1 and CDR2 encoded by the germline V gene (reference sequence) are SGHNT and YYREEE.

The chain links TRBV5-4 with TRBJ1-2; TRBD1 is possibly the D segment (5 matching bases). Sequences were derived from PBMCs, sampled on the day of the first yellow fever vaccination. This receptor was obtained from a man younger than 35 who received the YFV17D yellow fever vaccine. The CDR3 reads as follows: CASSPGGPYGYTF. The sequenced DNA is TGTGCCAGCAGCCCCGGGGGTCCCTATGGCTACACCTTC.